A selection of T cell receptor beta chains follows, all from one sample in a study of shared clonotypes between healthy human individuals. Some clones are missing from TCRdb's copy, which holds only in-frame ones; the method was immunoSEQ multiplex PCR. The data contain some 1.4 million clones, roughly 96% of them singletons. The sequenced sample consisted of naive CD4+ T cells sorted from blood. Every receptor here comes from a man in his thirties or forties in good health. The CDR3 runs from the conserved cysteine through the conserved F or W. A D gene is named only where the DNA matches it firmly. Clone size is stated in some rows and not others, as once, few, many or a class when expanded.

d_call clone_size cdr3_length j_call v_call cdr3_nt cdr3_aa
TRBD2 . 17 TRBJ2-3 TRBV7-2 TGTGCCAGCAGCTCCCGAAGGACTAGCGGGAGTTCAGATACGCAGTATTTT CASSSRRTSGSSDTQYF
TRBD2 . 16 TRBJ2-7 TRBV5-1 TGCGCCAGCAGCTGGCCCTCAGGGACTAGCAGCTACGAGCAGTACTTC CASSWPSGTSSYEQYF
. . 13 TRBJ2-5 TRBV5-1 TGCGCCAGCAGCTTTCACCTCCAAGAGACCCAGTACTTC CASSFHLQETQYF
TRBD1 once 12 TRBJ2-7 TRBV11-2 TGTGCCAGCAGCCTAGGACAGGGAAAGCAGTACTTC CASSLGQGKQYF
TRBD1 . 16 TRBJ2-2 TRBV18 TGTGCCAGCTCACCAGCGGGACAGGGGGACACCGGGGAGCTGTTTTTT CASSPAGQGDTGELFF
. . 15 TRBJ2-3 TRBV4-3 TGCGCCAGCATTTGTCCGGGCGGCGGCACAGATACGCAGTATTTT CASICPGGGTDTQYF
TRBD1 . 18 TRBJ1-4 TRBV27 TGTGCCAGCAGAGCATACAGGGGTGAGGGGCTAACTAATGAAAAACTGTTTTTT CASRAYRGEGLTNEKLFF
. . 13 TRBJ1-1 TRBV6-5 TGTGCCAGCAGTTACTCCCGGGCCACTGAAGCTTTCTTT CASSYSRATEAFF
TRBD1 . 16 TRBJ1-1 TRBV18 TGTGCCAGCTCACGACAGGACAGGGCCATGAACACTGAAGCTTTCTTT CASSRQDRAMNTEAFF
. . 15 TRBJ2-7 TRBV10-3 TGTGCCATCAGTGACACTACCCTTAATTCCTACGAGCAGTACTTC CAISDTTLNSYEQYF
TRBD1 once 17 TRBJ2-4 TRBV18 TGTGCCAGCTCACGCCTTTTCACCGGGACAGGGAGTGACATTCAGTACTTC CASSRLFTGTGSDIQYF
. . 16 TRBJ2-1 TRBV4-2 TGTGCCAGCAGCCAAGAGGGCTTAAGCTCCTACAATGAGCAGTTCTTC CASSQEGLSSYNEQFF
TRBD1 . 15 TRBJ2-7 TRBV27 TGTGCCAGCATCACTACCGGGACAGTCTCCTACGAGCAGTACTTC CASITTGTVSYEQYF
TRBD2 . 15 TRBJ2-2 TRBV7-6 TGTGCCAGCAGCTTGCTAGCGGGAGGCATCGGGGAGCTGTTTTTT CASSLLAGGIGELFF
. . 12 TRBJ1-1 TRBV5-5 TGTGCCAGCAGCTTAGGAAAAGTTGAAGCTTTCTTT CASSLGKVEAFF
. few 15 TRBJ1-5 TRBV25-1 TGTGCCAGCAGGAAGACAGGAGGGGGGGATCAGCCCCAGCATTTT CASRKTGGGDQPQHF
TRBD1 . 15 TRBJ2-1 TRBV6-1 TGTGCCAGCAGTACCCGGGACAGGGTCTACAATGAGCAGTTCTTC CASSTRDRVYNEQFF
. once 12 TRBJ2-5 TRBV29-1 TGCAGCGTTGTAATAGCGATGGAGACCCAGTACTTC CSVVIAMETQYF
TRBD2 . 15 TRBJ2-1 TRBV5-1 TGCGCCAGCAGCTTAACGGGAGGGGAACTGAATGAGCAGTTCTTC CASSLTGGELNEQFF
TRBD2 once 15 TRBJ2-1 TRBV13 TGTGCCAGCAGCTCCCTCAGCGGGGCCAACAATGAGCAGTTCTTC CASSSLSGANNEQFF
. once 12 TRBJ2-7 TRBV29-1 TGCAGCGCCGTCCGGGGCGGCTACGAGCAGTACTTC CSAVRGGYEQYF
. once 15 TRBJ1-3 TRBV5-1 TGCGCCAGCAGCAGGACCGGGACCCCTGGAAACACCATATATTTT CASSRTGTPGNTIYF